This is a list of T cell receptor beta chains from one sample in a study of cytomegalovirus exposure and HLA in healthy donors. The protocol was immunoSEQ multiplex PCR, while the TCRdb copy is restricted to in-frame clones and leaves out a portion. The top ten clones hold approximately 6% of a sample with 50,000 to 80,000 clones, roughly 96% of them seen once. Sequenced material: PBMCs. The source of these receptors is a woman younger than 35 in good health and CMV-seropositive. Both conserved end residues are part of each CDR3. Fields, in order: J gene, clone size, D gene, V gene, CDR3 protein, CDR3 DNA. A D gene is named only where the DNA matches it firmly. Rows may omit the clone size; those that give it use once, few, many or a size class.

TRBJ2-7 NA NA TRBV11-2 CASSLGSGNSYEQYF TGTGCCAGCAGCTTAGGATCGGGTAACTCCTACGAGCAGTACTTC
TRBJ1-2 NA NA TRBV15 CATRGGANYGYTF TGTGCCACCAGAGGGGGGGCAAACTATGGCTACACCTTC
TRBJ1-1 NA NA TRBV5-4 CASSMAGSTEAFF TGTGCCAGCAGCATGGCAGGGTCGACTGAAGCTTTCTTT
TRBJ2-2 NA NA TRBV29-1 CSGNRGGTGELFF TGCAGCGGAAACAGGGGGGGAACCGGGGAGCTGTTTTTT
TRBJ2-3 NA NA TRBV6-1 CASRAEVASTDTQYF TGTGCCAGCAGGGCGGAGGTTGCTAGCACAGATACGCAGTATTTT
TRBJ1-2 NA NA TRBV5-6 CASSLREYGYTF TGTGCCAGCAGCCTCAGGGAATATGGCTACACCTTC
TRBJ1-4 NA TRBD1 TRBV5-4 CASRPGTGNANEKLFF TGTGCCAGCAGACCCGGGACAGGGAACGCTAATGAAAAACTGTTTTTT
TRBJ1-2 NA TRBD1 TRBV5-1 CASSLAPQGAYGYTF TGCGCCAGCAGCTTGGCCCCACAGGGGGCGTATGGCTACACCTTC
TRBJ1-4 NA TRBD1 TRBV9 CASSPRTGGEKLFF TGTGCCAGCAGCCCTCGGACAGGGGGTGAAAAACTGTTTTTT
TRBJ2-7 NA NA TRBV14 CASSQDVSYGYEQYF TGTGCCAGCAGCCAAGATGTGTCCTACGGTTACGAGCAGTACTTC
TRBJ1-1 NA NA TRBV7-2 CASSFSIWTENTEAFF TGTGCCAGCAGCTTTTCTATCTGGACAGAGAACACTGAAGCTTTCTTT
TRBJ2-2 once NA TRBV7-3 CATTEGTGELFF TGTGCCACCACTGAGGGAACCGGGGAGCTGTTTTTT
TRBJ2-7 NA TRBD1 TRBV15 CATSRVGTGDYEQYF TGTGCCACCAGCAGAGTAGGGACAGGGGACTACGAGCAGTACTTC
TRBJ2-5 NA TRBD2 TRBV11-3 CASSLEGGETQYF TGTGCCAGCAGCTTAGAGGGAGGGGAGACCCAGTACTTC
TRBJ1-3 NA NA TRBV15 CATSRYRTNSGNTIYF TGTGCCACCAGCAGATACAGGACCAACTCTGGAAACACCATATATTTT
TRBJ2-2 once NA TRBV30 CAWKPGANTGELFF TGTGCCTGGAAACCGGGGGCGAACACCGGGGAGCTGTTTTTT
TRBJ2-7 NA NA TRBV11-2 CASSPSGEQYF TGTGCCAGCAGCCCATCGGGGGAGCAGTACTTC